Shown below are 10 T cell receptor beta chains from a single sample sequenced in a study of cytomegalovirus exposure and HLA in healthy donors. Use of 60 Vbeta and 13 Jbeta primers characterized the PCR. Sequencing used immunoSEQ multiplex PCR; TCRdb keeps in-frame clones, though not all of them. Of roughly 180,000 clones detected, nearly 80% appear once; the ten largest clones hold around 2.6%. Sequences were obtained from PBMCs. The receptors were sampled from a female donor in good health and CMV-seronegative.

V is TRBV11-3 and J is TRBJ2-3; 10 nucleotides align to TRBD2. Germline-derived CDR1 and CDR2 are SGHNT and YENEEA. Trimming removed 10 bases from V and 4 bases from J; junction bases left unmatched: 26. The CDR3 is 20 residues long. The CDR3 sequence: CATPLVVVAGGDDGADTQYF. For the CDR3, the DNA is TGTGCCACCCCCTTAGTAGTCGTAGCGGGGGGCGATGATGGTGCAGATACGCAGTATTTT.

The V and J genes are TRBV4-2 and TRBJ2-5; maybe TRBD2 (5 bases). This CDR3 spans 14 amino acids. Looked up from germline, CDR1 is LGHNA and CDR2 is YNFKEQ. The CDR3 DNA reads TGTTCCCTGAGTGAGGGTACAGACCCCGGGACCCAGTACTTC. It is translated as CSLSEGTDPGTQYF.

Comment on this clone: Different DNA sequences within this sample yield the same CDR3. This chain's CDR3 is CASSPQETQYF. The DNA of the CDR3 is TGTGCCAGCAGTCCTCAAGAGACCCAGTACTTC. V and J are TRBV2 and TRBJ2-5; D call uncertain. The germline CDR1 and CDR2 sequences are SNHLY and FYNNEI. The CDR3 is 11 residues long. The V end lost 5 bases, the J end lost 2 bases, and 3 bases lay between the germline ends.

J is TRBJ2-1 and V is TRBV6-1; no clear D gene. The CDR3 spans 13 residues. The V end lost 3 bases, the J end lost 6 bases, and 9 bases lay between the germline ends. Germline V lookup: CDR1 MNHNS, CDR2 SASEGT. The CDR3 sequence: CASSEFGGNEQFF. CDR3 in DNA: TGTGCCAGCAGTGAGTTCGGCGGCAATGAGCAGTTCTTC.

This clone was seen more than once but under ten times. The chain has TRBV11-3 and TRBJ2-1, with 8 nucleotides matching TRBD1. CDR3 length: 19 amino acids. The germline CDR1 and CDR2 sequences are SGHNT and YENEEA. The ends lost 6 bases at V and 6 bases at J; junction bases unmatched: 22. CDR3 sequence (DNA): TGTGCCAGCAGAGGGCCCTGGGGACAGGTTACGGGTTCCGGCAATGAGCAGTTCTTC. Translating it yields CASRGPWGQVTGSGNEQFF.

This clone appeared once. V usage is TRBV11-3 and J usage is TRBJ1-6; D uncertain. Trimming shortened V by 5 bases and J by 7 bases, and 12 bases separated the two germline ends. This CDR3 region has 14 residues. The germline gives CDR1 SGHNT, CDR2 YENEEA. CDR3: CASSPTRPNSPLHF. CDR3 bases: TGTGCCAGCAGCCCCACGCGGCCAAATTCACCCCTCCACTTT.

Concerning this clone itself: The germline gene is not matched at one end of the junction; a read error may be the cause. DNA for the CDR3: TGTTCCAGCAGCTTCGGGACTCCGGAGCAGTACTTC. Translation gives CSSSFGTPEQYF. V usage is TRBV7-9 and J usage is TRBJ2-7, with D perhaps matching TRBD2 (6 bases). The germline CDR1 and CDR2 sequences are SEHNR and FQNEAQ (reference sequence). The CDR3 sequence is 12 residues long.

Worth noting for this clone: Other DNA sequences within the sample encode an identical CDR3. The chain carries TRBV7-3 and TRBJ2-3, with 7 bases fitting TRBD2. In germline, CDR1 is SGHTA, CDR2 FQGTGA. The V segment lost 3 bases and the J segment 3 bases; nucleotides outside the gene matches: 3. CDR3 size: 14 residues. CDR3 nucleotides: TGTGCCAGCAGCTTGGGCGGGAGAACAGATACGCAGTATTTT. It is translated as CASSLGGRTDTQYF.

The chain links TRBV6-5 to TRBJ1-2; no clear D. Germline V CDR1 and CDR2: MNHEY, SVGAGI. This CDR3 has 11 residues. V lost 6 bases and J 7 bases, leaving 9 bases between the germline ends. This chain's CDR3 is CASSSPGGYTF. The CDR3 nucleotides read TGTGCCAGCAGCTCCCCGGGTGGCTACACCTTC.

This chain connects TRBV11-2 to TRBJ2-7; D may be TRBD1 (6 bases). The V end was cut by 3 bases, the J end by 0 bases, with 12 bases between. Germline V lookup: CDR1 SGHAT, CDR2 FQNNGV. The CDR3 has 15 amino acids. The CDR3 loop reads CASSLGHAFSYEQYF. DNA of the CDR3: TGTGCCAGCAGCTTGGGACACGCTTTCTCCTACGAGCAGTACTTC.